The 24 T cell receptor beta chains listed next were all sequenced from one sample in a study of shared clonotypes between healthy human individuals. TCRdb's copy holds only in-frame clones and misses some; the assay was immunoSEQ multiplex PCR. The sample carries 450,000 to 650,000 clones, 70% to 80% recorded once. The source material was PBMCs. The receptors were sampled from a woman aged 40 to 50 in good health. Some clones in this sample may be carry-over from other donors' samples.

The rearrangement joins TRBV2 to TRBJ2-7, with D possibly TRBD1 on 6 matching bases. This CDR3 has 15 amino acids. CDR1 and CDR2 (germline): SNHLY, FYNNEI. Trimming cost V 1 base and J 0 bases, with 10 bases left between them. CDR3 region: CASSEGQGISYEQYF. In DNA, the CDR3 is TGTGCCAGCAGTGAAGGGCAGGGGATCTCCTACGAGCAGTACTTC.

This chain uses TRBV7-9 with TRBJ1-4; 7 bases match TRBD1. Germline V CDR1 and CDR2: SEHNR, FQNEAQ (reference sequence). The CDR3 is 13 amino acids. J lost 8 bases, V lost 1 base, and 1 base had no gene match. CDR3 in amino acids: CASSLGTGEKLFF. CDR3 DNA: TGTGCCAGCAGCTTAGGGACAGGAGAAAAACTGTTTTTT.

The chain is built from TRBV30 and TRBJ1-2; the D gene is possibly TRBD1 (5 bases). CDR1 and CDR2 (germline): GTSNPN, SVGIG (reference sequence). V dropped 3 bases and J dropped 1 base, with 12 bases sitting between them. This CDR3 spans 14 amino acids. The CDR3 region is CAWSVQGSNYGYTF. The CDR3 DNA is TGTGCCTGGAGCGTTCAGGGCAGTAACTATGGCTACACCTTC.

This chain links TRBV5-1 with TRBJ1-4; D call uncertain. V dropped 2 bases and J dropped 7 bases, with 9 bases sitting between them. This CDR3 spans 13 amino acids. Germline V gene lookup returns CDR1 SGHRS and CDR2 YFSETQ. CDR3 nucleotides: TGCGCCAGCAGCTTCGGACCAGGTGAAAAACTGTTTTTT. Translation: CASSFGPGEKLFF.

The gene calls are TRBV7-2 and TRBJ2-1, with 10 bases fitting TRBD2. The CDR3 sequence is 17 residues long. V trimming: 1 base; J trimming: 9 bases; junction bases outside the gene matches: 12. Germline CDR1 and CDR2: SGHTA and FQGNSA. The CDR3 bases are TGTGCCAGCAGCTTAGAGGGACTAGCGCTAGGGGTCGGTGAGCAGTTCTTC. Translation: CASSLEGLALGVGEQFF.

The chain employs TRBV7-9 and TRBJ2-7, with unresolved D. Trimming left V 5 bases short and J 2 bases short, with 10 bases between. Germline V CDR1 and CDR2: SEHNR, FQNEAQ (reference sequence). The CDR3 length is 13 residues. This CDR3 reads CASSPRLTYEQYF. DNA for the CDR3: TGTGCCAGCAGCCCTAGACTCACCTACGAGCAGTACTTC. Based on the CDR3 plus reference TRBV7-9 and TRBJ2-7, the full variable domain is DTGVSQNPRHKITKRGQNVTFRCDPISEHNRLYWYRQTLGQGPEFLTYFQNEAQLEKSRLLSDRFSAERPKGSFSTLEIQRTEQGDSAMYLCASSPRLTYEQYFGPGTRLTVT.

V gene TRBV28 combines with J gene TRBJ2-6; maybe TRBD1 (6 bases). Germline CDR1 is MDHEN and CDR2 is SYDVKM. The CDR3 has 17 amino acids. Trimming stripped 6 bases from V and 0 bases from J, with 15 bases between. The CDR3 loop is CASRPPGQNSGANVLTF. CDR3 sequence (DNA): TGTGCCAGCAGACCTCCGGGACAAAACTCTGGGGCCAACGTCCTGACTTTC. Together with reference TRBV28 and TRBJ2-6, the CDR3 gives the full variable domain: DVKVTQSSRYLVKRTGEKVFLECVQDMDHENMFWYRQDPGLGLRLIYFSYDVKMKEKGDIPEGYSVSREKKERFSLILESASTNQTSMYLCASRPPGQNSGANVLTFGAGSRLTVL.

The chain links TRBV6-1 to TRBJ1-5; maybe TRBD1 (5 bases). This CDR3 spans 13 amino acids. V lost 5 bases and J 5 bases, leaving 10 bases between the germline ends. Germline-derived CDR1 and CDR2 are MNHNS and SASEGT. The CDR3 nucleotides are TGTGCCAGCAGTCGGGACGAGTATCAGCCCCAGCATTTT. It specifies CASSRDEYQPQHF.

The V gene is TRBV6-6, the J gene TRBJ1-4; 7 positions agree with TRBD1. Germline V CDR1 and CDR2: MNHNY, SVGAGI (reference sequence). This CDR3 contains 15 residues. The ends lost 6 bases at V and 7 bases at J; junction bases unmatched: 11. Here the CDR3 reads CASRESRGATEKLFF. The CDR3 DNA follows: TGTGCCAGCAGAGAAAGCAGGGGGGCTACTGAAAAACTGTTTTTT.

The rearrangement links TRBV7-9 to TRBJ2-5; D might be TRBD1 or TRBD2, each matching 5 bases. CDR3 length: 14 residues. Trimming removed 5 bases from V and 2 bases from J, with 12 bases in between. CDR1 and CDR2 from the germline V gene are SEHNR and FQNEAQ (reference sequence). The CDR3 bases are TGTGCCAGCAGCGAGCCGGGACCTCAAGAGACCCAGTACTTC. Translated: CASSEPGPQETQYF.

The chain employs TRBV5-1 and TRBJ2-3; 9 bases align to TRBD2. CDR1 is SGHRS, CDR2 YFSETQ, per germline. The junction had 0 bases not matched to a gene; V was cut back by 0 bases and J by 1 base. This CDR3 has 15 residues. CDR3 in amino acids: CASSLGTSGTDTQYF. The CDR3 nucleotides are TGCGCCAGCAGCTTGGGGACTAGCGGCACAGATACGCAGTATTTT. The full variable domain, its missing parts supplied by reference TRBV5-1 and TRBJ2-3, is KAGVTQTPRYLIKTRGQQVTLSCSPISGHRSVSWYQQTPGQGLQFLFEYFSETQRNKGNFPGRFSGRQFSNSRSEMNVSTLELGDSALYLCASSLGTSGTDTQYFGPGTRLTVL.

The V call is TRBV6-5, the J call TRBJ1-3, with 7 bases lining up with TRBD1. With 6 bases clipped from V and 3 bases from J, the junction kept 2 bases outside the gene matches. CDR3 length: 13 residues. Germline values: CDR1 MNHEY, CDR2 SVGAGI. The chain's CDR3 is CASRTGYGNTIYF. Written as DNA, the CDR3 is TGTGCCAGCAGGACAGGGTATGGAAACACCATATATTTT.

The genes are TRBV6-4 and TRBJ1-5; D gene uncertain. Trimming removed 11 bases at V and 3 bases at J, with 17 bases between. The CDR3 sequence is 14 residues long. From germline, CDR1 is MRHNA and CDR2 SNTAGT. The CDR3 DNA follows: TGTGCCTGCCCAGGACCATTATACAATCAGCCCCAGCATTTT. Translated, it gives CACPGPLYNQPQHF.

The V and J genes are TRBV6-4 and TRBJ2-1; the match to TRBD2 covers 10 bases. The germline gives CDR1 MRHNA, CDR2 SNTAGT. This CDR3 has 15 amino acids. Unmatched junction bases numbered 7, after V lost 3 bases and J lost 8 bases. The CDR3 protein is CASSEFGLAADEQFF. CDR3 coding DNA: TGTGCCAGCAGTGAATTCGGACTAGCGGCGGATGAGCAGTTCTTC.

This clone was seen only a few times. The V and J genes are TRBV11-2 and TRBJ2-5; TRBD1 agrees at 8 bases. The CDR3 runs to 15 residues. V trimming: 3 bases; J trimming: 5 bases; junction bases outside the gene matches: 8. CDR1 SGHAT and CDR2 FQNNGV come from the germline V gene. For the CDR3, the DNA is TGTGCCAGCAGCTTCTTGCAGGGGGCACGTGAGACCCAGTACTTC. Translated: CASSFLQGARETQYF.

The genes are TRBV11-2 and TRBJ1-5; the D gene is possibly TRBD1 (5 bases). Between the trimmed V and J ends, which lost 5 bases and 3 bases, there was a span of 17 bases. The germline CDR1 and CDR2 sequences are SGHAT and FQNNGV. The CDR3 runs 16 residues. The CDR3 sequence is CASSQDGGAINQPQHF. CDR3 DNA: TGTGCCAGCAGCCAGGACGGGGGAGCTATCAATCAGCCCCAGCATTTT.

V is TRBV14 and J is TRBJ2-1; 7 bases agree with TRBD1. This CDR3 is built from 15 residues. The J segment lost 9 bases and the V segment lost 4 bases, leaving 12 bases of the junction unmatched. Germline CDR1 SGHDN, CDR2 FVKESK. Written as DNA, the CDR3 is TGTGCCAGCAGCCTTCGGACAGGCTCTTACGGTGAGCAGTTCTTC. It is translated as CASSLRTGSYGEQFF.

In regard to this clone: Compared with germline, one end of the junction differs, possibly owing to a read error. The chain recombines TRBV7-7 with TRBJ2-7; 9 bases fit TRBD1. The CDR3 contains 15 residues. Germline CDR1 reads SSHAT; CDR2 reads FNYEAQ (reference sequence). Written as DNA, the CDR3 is TGTGCTAGCAGCCTGGGACAGGGTGCGACCTACGAGCAGTACTTC. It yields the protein CASSLGQGATYEQYF. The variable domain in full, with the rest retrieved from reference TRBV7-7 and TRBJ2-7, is GAGVSQSPRYKVTKRGQDVTLRCDPISSHATLYWYQQALGQGPEFLTYFNYEAQPDKSGLPSDRFSAERPEGSISTLTIQRTEQRDSAMYRCASSLGQGATYEQYFGPGTRLTVT.

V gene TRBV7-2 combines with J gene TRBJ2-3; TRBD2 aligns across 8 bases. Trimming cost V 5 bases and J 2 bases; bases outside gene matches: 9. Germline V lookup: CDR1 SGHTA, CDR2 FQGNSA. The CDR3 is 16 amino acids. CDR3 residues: CASSRETGLVTDTQYF. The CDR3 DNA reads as TGTGCCAGCAGCCGGGAGACGGGACTAGTCACAGATACGCAGTATTTT.

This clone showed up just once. The CDR3 is CAWSDPSEYLYEQYF. For the CDR3, the DNA is TGTGCCTGGAGTGATCCTAGCGAATATTTGTACGAGCAGTACTTC. This chain connects TRBV30 to TRBJ2-7; a weak D match, TRBD2 (6 bases). Germline lookup yields CDR1 GTSNPN and CDR2 SVGIG (reference sequence). The CDR3 sequence is 15 residues long. V dropped 1 base and J dropped 4 bases, with 17 bases sitting between them.

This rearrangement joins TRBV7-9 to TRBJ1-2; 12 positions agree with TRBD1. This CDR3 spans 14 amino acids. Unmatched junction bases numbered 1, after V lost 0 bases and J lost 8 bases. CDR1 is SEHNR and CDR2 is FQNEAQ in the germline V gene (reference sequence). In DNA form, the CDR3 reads TGTGCCAGCAGCTTAGCCGGGACAGGGGGCGGCTACACCTTC. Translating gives CASSLAGTGGGYTF. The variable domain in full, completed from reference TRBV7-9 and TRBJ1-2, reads DTGVSQNPRHKITKRGQNVTFRCDPISEHNRLYWYRQTLGQGPEFLTYFQNEAQLEKSRLLSDRFSAERPKGSFSTLEIQRTEQGDSAMYLCASSLAGTGGGYTFGSGTRLTVV.

This CDR3 is CASSQVRGAGANVLTF. CDR3 coding DNA: TGTGCCAGCAGCCAAGTCAGGGGCGCTGGGGCCAACGTCCTGACTTTC. The chain carries TRBV14 and TRBJ2-6; D is perhaps TRBD1 (6 bases). The CDR3 spans 16 residues. Germline CDR1 SGHDN, CDR2 FVKESK. Deletions cut 1 base from V and 2 bases from J, with 9 bases between.

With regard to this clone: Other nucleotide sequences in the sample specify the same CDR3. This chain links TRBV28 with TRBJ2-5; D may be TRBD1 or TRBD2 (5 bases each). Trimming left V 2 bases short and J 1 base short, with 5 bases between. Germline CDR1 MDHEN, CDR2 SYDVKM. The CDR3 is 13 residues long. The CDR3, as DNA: TGTGCCAGCAGTTTAGGGGGCCAAGAGACCCAGTACTTC. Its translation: CASSLGGQETQYF.

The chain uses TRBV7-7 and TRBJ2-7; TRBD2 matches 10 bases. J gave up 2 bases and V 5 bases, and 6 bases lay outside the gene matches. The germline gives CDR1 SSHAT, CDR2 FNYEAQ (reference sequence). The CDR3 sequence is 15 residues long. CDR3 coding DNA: TGTGCCAGCAGCCCCGGGACTAGCGAAGCCTACGAGCAGTACTTC. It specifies CASSPGTSEAYEQYF.